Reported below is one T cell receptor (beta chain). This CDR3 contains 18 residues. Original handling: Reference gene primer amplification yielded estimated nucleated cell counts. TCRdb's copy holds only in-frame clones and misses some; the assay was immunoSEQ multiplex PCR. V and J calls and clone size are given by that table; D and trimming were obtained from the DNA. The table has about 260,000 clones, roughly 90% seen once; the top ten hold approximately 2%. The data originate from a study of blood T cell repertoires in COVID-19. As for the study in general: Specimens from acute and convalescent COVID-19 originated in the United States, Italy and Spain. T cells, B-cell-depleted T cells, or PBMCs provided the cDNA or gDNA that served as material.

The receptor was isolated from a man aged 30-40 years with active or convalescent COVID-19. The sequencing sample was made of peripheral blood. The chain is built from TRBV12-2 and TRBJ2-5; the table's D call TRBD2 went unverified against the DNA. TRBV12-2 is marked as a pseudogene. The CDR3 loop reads CASRQQPTSGCIRETQYF. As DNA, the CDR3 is TGTGCAAGTCGCCAACAGCCAACTAGCGGGTGTATTAGAGAGACCCAGTACTTC.